The 20 T cell receptor beta chains presented below share a single source sample, sequenced in a study of cytomegalovirus exposure and HLA in healthy donors. PCR primers comprised 60 Vbeta and 13 Jbeta primers. Produced via immunoSEQ multiplex PCR; TCRdb's table is partial and in-frame only. The table has under 200,000 clones, 75% to 90% seen once. Sequencing was performed on PBMCs. These receptors originate from a woman aged 45-60 years in good health and CMV-seropositive.

V and J are TRBV10-3 and TRBJ2-1; the D gene is possibly TRBD1 (5 bases). This CDR3 spans 14 amino acids. Trimming stripped 10 bases from V and 2 bases from J, with 15 bases between. Germline CDR1 and CDR2: ENHRY and SYGVKD. This chain's CDR3 is CATLDSHTYNEQFF. CDR3 coding DNA: TGTGCCACCTTAGACAGCCACACCTACAATGAGCAGTTCTTC.

The chain joins TRBV30 to TRBJ1-6, with D possibly being TRBD1 (5 bases). There are 15 residues in the CDR3. V lost 5 bases and J lost 7, with 18 bases in between. Germline CDR1 and CDR2: GTSNPN and SVGIG (reference sequence). CDR3 region: CAWETGTGRNSPLHF. The CDR3 DNA reads as TGTGCCTGGGAAACAGGCACTGGCCGAAATTCACCCCTCCACTTT.

The chain is built from TRBV5-5 and TRBJ1-4; 7 bases agree with TRBD1. The V segment lost 3 bases and the J segment 5 bases; nucleotides outside the gene matches: 10. CDR1 is SGHKS, CDR2 YYEKEE, per germline (reference sequence). The CDR3 spans 16 residues. The CDR3 DNA reads TGTGCCAGCAGCTCCGCCACCGGGACAGAAAATGAAAAACTGTTTTTT. Its translation: CASSSATGTENEKLFF.

The genes are TRBV7-8 and TRBJ1-2, with TRBD1 matching over 9 bases. V lost 5 bases and J lost 7; bases outside the gene matches: 11. Germline V gene sequence: CDR1 SGHVS, CDR2 FQNEAQ. This CDR3 spans 15 amino acids. The CDR3 here is CASSPLMGTGLGYTF. The CDR3 nucleotides are TGTGCCAGCAGCCCCCTCATGGGGACAGGGCTTGGCTACACCTTC. The variable domain in full, with the rest retrieved from reference TRBV7-8 and TRBJ1-2, is GAGVSQSPRYKVAKRGQDVALRCDPISGHVSLFWYQQALGQGPEFLTYFQNEAQLDKSGLPSDRFFAERPEGSVSTLKIQRTQQEDSAVYLCASSPLMGTGLGYTFGSGTRLTVV.

This chain connects TRBV19 to TRBJ2-1; possible D gene TRBD2, 6 bases. This CDR3 has 14 amino acids. V lost 8 bases to trimming and J lost 4 bases, with 15 bases between them. From germline, CDR1 is LNHDA and CDR2 SQIVND (reference sequence). This chain's CDR3 is CASATSAGYNEQFF. CDR3 nucleotides: TGTGCCAGTGCAACCTCCGCGGGGTACAATGAGCAGTTCTTC.

The V gene is TRBV19, the J gene TRBJ2-3; 7 bases agree with TRBD1. The CDR3 has 15 residues. The J segment lost 4 bases and the V segment lost 5 bases, leaving 9 bases of the junction unmatched. Germline-derived CDR1 and CDR2 are LNHDA and SQIVND (reference sequence). The CDR3 loop is CASSQGTANSDTQYF. The DNA of the CDR3 is TGTGCCAGTAGTCAAGGGACAGCCAATTCAGATACGCAGTATTTT.

This chain connects TRBV12-2 to TRBJ2-1; the table's D call, TRBD2, has no DNA check behind it. TRBV12-2 is tagged as a pseudogene. This CDR3 region has 17 residues. The CDR3 DNA reads as TGTGCAAGTCGCTCTGTCGGGGGGGCCTCGGTGTTAAATGAGCAGTTCTTC. Translated, it gives CASRSVGGASVLNEQFF.

With regard to this clone: A junction boundary mismatches the germline segment, possibly from a read error. The same CDR3 also results from other DNA sequences found in this sample. This chain joins TRBV27 and TRBJ2-5; 11 nucleotides align to TRBD1. CDR1 and CDR2 (germline): MNHEY, SMNVEV (reference sequence). The CDR3 consists of 17 residues. The CDR3 loop is CAAGDRRTGGGRETQYF. The CDR3 nucleotides read TGCGCCGCCGGAGACCGACGGACAGGGGGCGGTCGGGAGACCCAGTACTTC.

The chain joins TRBV6-5 to TRBJ1-4; D unresolved. Trimming left V 2 bases short and J 5 bases short, with 12 bases between. In germline, CDR1 is MNHEY, CDR2 SVGAGI. The CDR3 sequence is 15 residues long. The CDR3 DNA reads as TGTGCCAGCAGTTACGGAGGGAAAGGGAATGAAAAACTGTTTTTT. It specifies CASSYGGKGNEKLFF.

This sequence joins TRBV5-1 and TRBJ2-7, with 10 positions matching TRBD1. Germline loops: CDR1 SGHRS, CDR2 YFSETQ. Trimming cost V 3 bases and J 3 bases; bases outside gene matches: 3. The CDR3 consists of 14 residues. CDR3: CASSWTGGSYEQYF. The CDR3 DNA sequence: TGCGCCAGCAGCTGGACAGGGGGGAGCTACGAGCAGTACTTC.

The genes are TRBV5-1 and TRBJ2-1; 11 nucleotides agree with TRBD2. V gave up 4 bases and J gave up 1 base; unmatched junction bases: 4. The CDR3 runs 16 residues. Germline V gives CDR1 SGHRS, CDR2 YFSETQ. The CDR3 is CASSATSGASYNEQFF. CDR3 in DNA: TGCGCCAGCAGCGCGACTAGCGGGGCGTCCTACAATGAGCAGTTCTTC.

The J gene is TRBJ1-2, the V gene TRBV6-1, with 7 bases lining up with TRBD1. V was clipped by 7 bases and J by 5 bases; unmatched bases: 13. The V gene's germline CDR1 is MNHNS and CDR2 SASEGT. The CDR3 sequence is 15 residues long. The CDR3, as DNA: TGTGCCAGCACCAAACAGGGGAACGGGTTGTATGGCTACACCTTC. Translation gives CASTKQGNGLYGYTF.

This clone was seen more than once but under ten times. V is TRBV5-4 and J is TRBJ2-7; 7 positions match TRBD1. This CDR3 region has 16 residues. The germline gives CDR1 SGHNT, CDR2 YYREEE (reference sequence). Trimming at V came to 3 bases and at J to 0 bases, leaving 9 bases not matched to a gene. CDR3 nucleotide sequence: TGTGCCAGCAGCTCCGACCCGACAGGGCGCTCCTACGAGCAGTACTTC. The encoded protein is CASSSDPTGRSYEQYF.

The CDR3 protein is CASSLGVVGTGNTIYF. The CDR3 DNA reads TGCGCCAGCAGCTTGGGAGTCGTGGGCACTGGAAACACCATATATTTT. The rearrangement joins TRBV5-1 to TRBJ1-3; no firm D call. This CDR3 contains 16 residues. V was shortened by 0 bases and J by 2 bases, with 12 bases between the two germline ends. The germline CDR1 and CDR2 sequences are SGHRS and YFSETQ.

The chain employs TRBV4-3 and TRBJ2-7, with 9 bases aligning to TRBD1. This CDR3 spans 14 amino acids. The V and J ends lost 1 base and 4 bases, in that order; junction bases with no gene match: 2. Germline V lookup: CDR1 LGHNA, CDR2 YSLEER. The CDR3 spells CASSQAGTGYEQYF. The CDR3 DNA reads as TGCGCCAGCAGCCAAGCCGGGACAGGGTACGAGCAGTACTTC.

The chain links TRBV7-3 to TRBJ1-6; D uncertain. The CDR3 length is 13 residues. V gave up 0 bases and J gave up 6 bases, with 3 bases separating them. CDR1 is SGHTA and CDR2 is FQGTGA in the germline V gene. The CDR3 sequence is CASSLTINSPLHF. CDR3 DNA: TGTGCCAGCAGCTTAACCATTAATTCACCCCTCCACTTT.

This clone was seen a single time. CDR3 sequence (DNA): TGTGCCTCTTCACGGGGGACCTCTGGAAACACCATATATTTT. Protein product: CASSRGTSGNTIYF. The gene calls are TRBV6-1 and TRBJ1-3, with D possibly being TRBD1 (5 bases). The V gene lost 11 bases and the J gene lost 0 bases, with 14 bases spanning the gap. The CDR3 covers 14 residues. Germline V gene lookup returns CDR1 MNHNS and CDR2 SASEGT.

This chain joins TRBV27 and TRBJ1-1; 7 positions match TRBD1. Germline CDR1 is MNHEY and CDR2 is SMNVEV (reference sequence). V trimming: 4 bases; J trimming: 0 bases; junction bases outside the gene matches: 5. The CDR3 runs to 15 residues. DNA for the CDR3: TGTGCCAGCAGTTCGGGACAGATCGTGAACACTGAAGCTTTCTTT. Its protein is CASSSGQIVNTEAFF.

This sequence joins TRBV15 and TRBJ2-1; possible D gene TRBD2, 7 bases. Germline V gene sequence: CDR1 LNHNV, CDR2 YYDKDF (reference sequence). V was cut by 3 bases and J by 0 bases, with 18 bases left in between. The CDR3 consists of 18 residues. CDR3 DNA sequence: TGTGCCACCAGCAGGTCCTGGGGGGGGCCGATCTCCTACAATGAGCAGTTCTTC. Protein sequence: CATSRSWGGPISYNEQFF.

With regard to this clone: At one end, the junction sequence differs from germline, possibly due to a read error. The CDR3 protein is CSSSYASGNTIYF. The CDR3 DNA follows: TGTTCCAGCAGCTACGCGTCTGGAAACACCATATATTTT. The chain links TRBV7-9 to TRBJ1-3; D remains ambiguous. The germline gives CDR1 SEHNR, CDR2 FQNEAQ (reference sequence). CDR3 size: 13 residues.